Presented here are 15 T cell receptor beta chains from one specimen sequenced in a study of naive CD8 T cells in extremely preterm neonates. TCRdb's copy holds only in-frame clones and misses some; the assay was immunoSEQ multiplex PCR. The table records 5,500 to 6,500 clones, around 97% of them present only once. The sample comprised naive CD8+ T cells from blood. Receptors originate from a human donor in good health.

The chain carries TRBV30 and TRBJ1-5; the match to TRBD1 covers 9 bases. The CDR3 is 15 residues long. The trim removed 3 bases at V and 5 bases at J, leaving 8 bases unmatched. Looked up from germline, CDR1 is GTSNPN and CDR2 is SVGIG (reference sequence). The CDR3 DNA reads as TGTGCCTGGAGCCTACCCGGGACAGGGCATCAGCCCCAGCATTTT. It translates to CAWSLPGTGHQPQHF.

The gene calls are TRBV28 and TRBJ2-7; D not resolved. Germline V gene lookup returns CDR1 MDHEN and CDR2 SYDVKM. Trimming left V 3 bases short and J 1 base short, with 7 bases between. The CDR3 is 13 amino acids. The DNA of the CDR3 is TGTGCCAGCAGTTTGTTAGAGTCCTACGAGCAGTACTTC. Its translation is CASSLLESYEQYF.

CDR3 nucleotide sequence: TGTGCCAGCAGCCCCGGGACAGGGATGGAGACCCAGTACTTC. It encodes CASSPGTGMETQYF. This chain connects TRBV9 to TRBJ2-5; TRBD1 agrees at 9 bases. Germline V lookup: CDR1 SGDLS, CDR2 YYNGEE. V shed 4 bases, J shed 5 bases, and the junction held 6 bases outside the gene matches. The CDR3 extends over 14 amino acids. Full variable domain (remainder filled in from reference TRBV9 and TRBJ2-5): DSGVTQTPKHLITATGQRVTLRCSPRSGDLSVYWYQQSLDQGLQFLIQYYNGEERAKGNILERFSAQQFPDLHSELNLSSLELGDSALYFCASSPGTGMETQYFGPGTRLLVL.

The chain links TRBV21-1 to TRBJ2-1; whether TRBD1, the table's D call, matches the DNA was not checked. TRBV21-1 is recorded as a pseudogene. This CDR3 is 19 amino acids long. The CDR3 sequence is CASSKREWDSVISYNEQFF. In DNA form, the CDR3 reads TGTGCCAGCAGCAAAAGGGAATGGGACAGCGTGATTTCCTACAATGAGCAGTTCTTC.

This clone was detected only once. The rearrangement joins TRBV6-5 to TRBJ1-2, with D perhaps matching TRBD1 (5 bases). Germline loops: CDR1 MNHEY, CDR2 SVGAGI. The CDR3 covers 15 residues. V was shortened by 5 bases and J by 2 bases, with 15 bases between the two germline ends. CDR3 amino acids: CASSILRGGNYGYTF. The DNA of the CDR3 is TGTGCCAGCAGTATTTTAAGGGGTGGGAACTATGGCTACACCTTC.

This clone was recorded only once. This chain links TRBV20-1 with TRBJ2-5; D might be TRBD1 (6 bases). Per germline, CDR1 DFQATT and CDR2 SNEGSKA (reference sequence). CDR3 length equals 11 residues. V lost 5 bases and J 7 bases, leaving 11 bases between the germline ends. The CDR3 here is CSAGDKGTQYF. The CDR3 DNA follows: TGCAGTGCTGGGGACAAGGGGACCCAGTACTTC.

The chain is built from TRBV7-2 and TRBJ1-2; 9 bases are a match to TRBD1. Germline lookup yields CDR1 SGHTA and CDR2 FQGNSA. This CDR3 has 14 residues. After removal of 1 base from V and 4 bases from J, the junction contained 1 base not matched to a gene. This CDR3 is CASSLGQGVYGYTF. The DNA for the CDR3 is TGTGCCAGCAGCTTAGGACAGGGGGTCTATGGCTACACCTTC.

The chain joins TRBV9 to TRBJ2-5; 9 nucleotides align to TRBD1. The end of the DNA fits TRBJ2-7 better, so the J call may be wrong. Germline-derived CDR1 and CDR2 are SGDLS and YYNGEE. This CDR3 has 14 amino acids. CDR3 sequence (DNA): TGTGCCAGCAGCCCCGGGACAGGGTTCTACGAGCAGTACTTC. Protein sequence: CASSPGTGFYEQYF.

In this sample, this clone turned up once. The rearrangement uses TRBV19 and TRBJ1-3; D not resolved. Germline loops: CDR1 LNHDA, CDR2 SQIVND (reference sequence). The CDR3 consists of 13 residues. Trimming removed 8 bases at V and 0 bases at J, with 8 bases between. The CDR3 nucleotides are TGTGCCAGTCCGGTTTACTCTGGAAACACCATATATTTT. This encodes CASPVYSGNTIYF.

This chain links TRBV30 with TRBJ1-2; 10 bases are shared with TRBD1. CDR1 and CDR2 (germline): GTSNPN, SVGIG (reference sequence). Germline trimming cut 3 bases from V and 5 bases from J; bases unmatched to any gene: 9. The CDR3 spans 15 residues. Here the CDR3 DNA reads TGTGCCTGGAGGGTAGGGGACAGGGGAGGATATGGCTACACCTTC. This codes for CAWRVGDRGGYGYTF.

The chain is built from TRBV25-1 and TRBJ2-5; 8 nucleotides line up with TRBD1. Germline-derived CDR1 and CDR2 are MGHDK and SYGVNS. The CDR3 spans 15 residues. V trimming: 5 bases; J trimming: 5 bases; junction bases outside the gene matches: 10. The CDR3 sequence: CASSPTGVRRETQYF. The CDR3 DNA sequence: TGTGCCAGCAGTCCGACAGGGGTACGCCGGGAGACCCAGTACTTC.

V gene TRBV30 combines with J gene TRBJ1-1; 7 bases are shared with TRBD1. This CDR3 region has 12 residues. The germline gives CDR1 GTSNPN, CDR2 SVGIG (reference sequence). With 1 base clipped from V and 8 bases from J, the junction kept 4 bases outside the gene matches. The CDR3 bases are TGTGCCTGGAGTGACGGGGACAGCGAAGCTTTCTTT. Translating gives CAWSDGDSEAFF.

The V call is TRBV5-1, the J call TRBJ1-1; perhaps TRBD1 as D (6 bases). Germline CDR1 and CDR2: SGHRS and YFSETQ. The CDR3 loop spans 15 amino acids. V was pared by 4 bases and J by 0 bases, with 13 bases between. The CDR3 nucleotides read TGCGCCAGCAGCCCGGACAGAGCAATGAACACTGAAGCTTTCTTT. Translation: CASSPDRAMNTEAFF.

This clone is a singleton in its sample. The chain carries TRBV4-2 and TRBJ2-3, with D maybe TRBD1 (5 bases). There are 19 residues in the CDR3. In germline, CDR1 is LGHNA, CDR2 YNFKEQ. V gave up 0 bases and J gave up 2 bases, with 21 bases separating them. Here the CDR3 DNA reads TGTGCCAGCAGCCAAGATATCTTTGGGGCGGCTCTAACCACAGATACGCAGTATTTT. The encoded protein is CASSQDIFGAALTTDTQYF.

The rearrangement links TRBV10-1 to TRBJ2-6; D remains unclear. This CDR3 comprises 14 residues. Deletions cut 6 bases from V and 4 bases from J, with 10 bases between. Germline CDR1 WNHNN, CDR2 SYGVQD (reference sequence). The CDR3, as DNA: TGCGCCAGCAGCGCCGCGACAGGGGCCAACGTCCTGACTTTC. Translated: CASSAATGANVLTF.